The next 27 T cell receptor beta chains were all read from a single sample in a study of CD8+CD57+ T cells in acquired aplastic anemia. Using genomic DNA as the template, TCR beta VDJ and CDR3 profiling was carried out. One entry per CDR3 protein, called by TCRdb with MiXCR from the reads. The data contain hundreds of thousands of distinct CDR3 sequences, about two thirds of them singletons. Specimen: sorted CD4+, CD8+, or CD8+CD57+ T cells (not recorded which) from PBMCs. Receptors originate from a human donor in good health, serving as a control.

The gene calls are TRBV3-1 and TRBJ1-6, with a weak D call TRBD1 (5 bases). The CDR3 runs to 17 residues. Germline lookup yields CDR1 LGHDT and CDR2 YNNKEL (reference sequence). Trimming took off 1 base at V and 1 base at J, with 11 bases between the two ends. CDR3 residues: CASSQGQGKSYNSPLHF. In DNA, the CDR3 is TGTGCCAGCAGCCAAGGTCAGGGTAAATCCTATAATTCACCCCTCCACTTT.

Regarding this clonotype: The CDR3 does not close with the conserved phenylalanine or tryptophan, likely indicating a read error. It is unclear where the CDR3 begins or ends on the DNA, so no DNA is shown, and the CDR3 is as TCRdb lists it. The genes are TRBV7-9 and TRBJ2-7; TRBD1, as called in the table, went unchecked against the DNA. The CDR3 is made up of 15 amino acids, end residues included. Germline V gives CDR1 SEHNR, CDR2 FQNEAQ (reference sequence). CDR3 loop: CASSYHRDEKYFGYC.

Only one count was recorded for this clonotype. The CDR3 carries no conserved terminal phenylalanine or tryptophan, so it likely arises from a read error. The DNA is left out, because the CDR3 cannot be placed on it with certainty; the CDR3 is given as TCRdb lists it. The rearrangement links TRBV2 to TRBJ2-5; no check of the table's D call, TRBD1, against the DNA was made. Germline CDR1 reads SNHLY; CDR2 reads FYNNEI. The CDR3 is 16 residues long, ends included. CDR3 in amino acids: CASSRQGGVTGELLFG.

The chain has TRBV7-9 and TRBJ1-5; no clear D gene. Germline V lookup: CDR1 SEHNR, CDR2 FQNEAQ (reference sequence). The CDR3 totals 14 residues. V lost 3 bases to trimming and J lost 4 bases, with 10 bases between them. CDR3 in amino acids: CASSFAQSNQPQHF. The DNA of the CDR3 is TGTGCCAGCAGCTTTGCACAATCAAATCAGCCCCAGCATTTT.

On this clonotype: Being one base from a much bigger clone, this may be a read error. The conserved final phenylalanine or tryptophan is absent from the CDR3, which likely points to a read error. The V gene is TRBV11-2, the J gene TRBJ2-4; TRBD1 or TRBD2 may be the D gene (5 bases each). The CDR3 is 15 amino acids. CDR1 SGHAT and CDR2 FQNNGV come from the germline V gene. The V and J ends lost 2 bases and 0 bases respectively, with 8 bases between them. CDR3 coding DNA: TGTGCCAGCAGCTTAAGGGACCTAGCCAAAAACATTCAGTACCTC. Translation gives CASSLRDLAKNIQYL.

V gene TRBV11-2 combines with J gene TRBJ2-5; D remains unclear. Per the germline V gene, CDR1 is SGHAT and CDR2 is FQNNGV. Trimming stripped 5 bases from V and 5 bases from J, with 15 bases between. The CDR3 is made up of 14 amino acids. CDR3 DNA: TGTGCCAGCAGCGTAAGCTATTCACGGGAGACCCAGTACTTC. Its protein is CASSVSYSRETQYF.

The genes are TRBV7-2 and TRBJ2-6; TRBD1 matches at 7 bases. The trim removed 5 bases at V and 15 bases at J, leaving 22 bases unmatched. The CDR3 length is 17 residues. Germline V lookup: CDR1 SGHTA, CDR2 FQGNSA. CDR3 loop: CASSLRQGRSQPQALTF. CDR3 in DNA: TGTGCCAGCAGCCTACGACAGGGCCGAAGCCAGCCCCAGGCCCTGACTTTC.

This clonotype was recorded at least ten times. The chain recombines TRBV7-9 with TRBJ1-1; D possibly corresponds to TRBD1 (6 bases). The CDR3 contains 14 residues. Per germline, CDR1 SEHNR and CDR2 FQNEAQ (reference sequence). Trimming removed 6 bases from V and 6 bases from J, with 17 bases in between. The CDR3 is CASRNTGFEPEAFF. CDR3 bases: TGTGCCAGCAGAAATACAGGGTTCGAACCTGAAGCTTTCTTT.

This clonotype appeared a few times. This chain joins TRBV2 and TRBJ1-2; no firm D call. CDR3 size: 13 residues. V dropped 0 bases and J dropped 5 bases, with 7 bases sitting between them. Germline loops: CDR1 SNHLY, CDR2 FYNNEI. CDR3 DNA: TGTGCCAGCAGTGAAGCGGGGTCTTATGGCTACACCTTC. It specifies CASSEAGSYGYTF. The entire variable domain, with the rest obtained from reference TRBV2 and TRBJ1-2, is as follows: EPEVTQTPSHQVTQMGQEVILRCVPISNHLYFYWYRQILGQKVEFLVSFYNNEISEKSEIFDDQFSVERPDGSNFTLKIRSTKLEDSAMYFCASSEAGSYGYTFGSGTRLTVV.

The rearrangement uses TRBV7-3 and TRBJ1-5; D ambiguous. This CDR3 contains 15 residues. V was cut by 2 bases and J by 16 bases, with 24 bases left in between. CDR1 SGHTA and CDR2 FQGTGA come from the germline V gene. The CDR3 nucleotides read TGTGCCAGCAGCTTAGGACTAGACAATGAGCAGTTCTTCCATTTT. Translating gives CASSLGLDNEQFFHF.

Worth noting for this clonotype: One junction end does not reproduce the germline sequence, and a read error may be involved. The rearrangement links TRBV7-2 to TRBJ1-6; no reliable D call. The CDR3 is made up of 13 amino acids. Germline CDR1 SGHTA, CDR2 FQGNSA. The chain's CDR3 is CASSPVGDSPIHF. CDR3 sequence (DNA): TGTGCCAGCAGCCCCGTCGGTGATTCACCCATCCACTTT.

This clonotype was recorded many times. The chain joins TRBV9 to TRBJ1-2; TRBD1 matches 8 bases. This CDR3 spans 15 amino acids. Germline trimming cut 0 bases from V and 5 bases from J; bases unmatched to any gene: 6. Germline loops: CDR1 SGDLS, CDR2 YYNGEE. CDR3 amino acids: CASSVDPGGGYGYTF. The CDR3, as DNA: TGTGCCAGCAGCGTAGATCCAGGGGGCGGGTATGGCTACACCTTC.

This clonotype was recorded only once. The chain combines TRBV20-1 with TRBJ1-5; D call uncertain. The V end lost 6 bases, the J end lost 7 bases, and 22 bases lay between the germline ends. Germline V gene sequence: CDR1 DFQATT, CDR2 SNEGSKA (reference sequence). CDR3 length: 15 amino acids. The CDR3 loop reads CSASSSGRSLQPQHF. CDR3 DNA: TGCAGTGCCAGCAGTTCAGGACGGTCCCTGCAGCCCCAGCATTTT.

This clonotype was seen many times. The chain uses TRBV29-1 and TRBJ2-7, with TRBD1 as a possible D gene (5 bases). The ends were cut back, 4 bases at V and 3 bases at J, with 7 bases in the middle. This CDR3 has 11 residues. The V gene's germline CDR1 is SQVTM and CDR2 ANQGSEA. CDR3 sequence (DNA): TGCAGCGTTGCCAGGGACTACGAGCAGTACTTC. Translated: CSVARDYEQYF.

This clonotype showed up just once. Mismatch with germline at one junction end may stem from a read error. The V and J genes are TRBV7-3 and TRBJ2-5; D gene uncertain. Germline CDR1 SGHTA, CDR2 FQGTGA. CDR3 length equals 13 residues. CDR3 nucleotide sequence: TGTGCCAGCAGCAACTCCCCCGGCACTGAAGAGTACTTT. It encodes CASSNSPGTEEYF.

The chain links TRBV2 to TRBJ1-3, with unresolved D. This CDR3 comprises 16 residues. The germline V and J ends were trimmed by 6 bases and 4 bases, with 19 bases remaining between them. Germline loops: CDR1 SNHLY, CDR2 FYNNEI. The CDR3 region has the DNA TGTGCCAGCAGCCAGGAGATTCGGGCGTCCGGAAACACCATATATTTT. Its translation is CASSQEIRASGNTIYF.

This chain joins TRBV5-1 and TRBJ2-7; D is unresolved. Trimming shortened V by 7 bases and J by 6 bases, and 11 bases separated the two germline ends. The CDR3 extends over 11 amino acids. The V gene's germline CDR1 is SGHRS and CDR2 YFSETQ. The CDR3 nucleotides are TGCGCCAGCCGTTTTGGGGTCGAGCAGTACTTC. Translation gives CASRFGVEQYF.

J is TRBJ1-3 and V is TRBV20-1; D gene uncertain. V was cut by 3 bases and J by 11 bases, with 17 bases left in between. In germline, CDR1 is DFQATT, CDR2 SNEGSKA (reference sequence). The CDR3 contains 13 residues. In DNA form, the CDR3 reads TGCAGTGCTAGTAACCCGGCCAAGGACGCCATATATTTT. Its translation is CSASNPAKDAIYF.

The rearrangement uses TRBV5-5 and TRBJ1-2; the D gene is possibly TRBD1 (6 bases). Looked up from germline, CDR1 is SGHKS and CDR2 is YYEKEE (reference sequence). The CDR3 consists of 13 residues. Trimming took off 2 bases at V and 6 bases at J, with 11 bases between the two ends. The DNA for the CDR3 is TGTGCCAGCAGCTTTGGGGGGGACAATGGCTACACCTTC. As protein: CASSFGGDNGYTF.

The count of this clonotype is one. This CDR3 reads CASSFRAGGNQETAFF. CDR3 nucleotide sequence: TGTGCCAGCAGCTTTCGAGCGGGGGGCAACCAAGAGACCGCTTTCTTT. V usage is TRBV7-3 and J usage is TRBJ1-1, with D possibly TRBD1 on 6 matching bases. This CDR3 is built from 16 residues. The germline V gene encodes CDR1 SGHTA and CDR2 FQGTGA. V lost 3 bases and J lost 11, with 25 bases in between.

As concerns this clonotype: Germline and junction disagree at one end, which may indicate a read error. The V and J genes are TRBV5-1 and TRBJ2-7; 10 bases fit TRBD2. The CDR3 extends over 18 amino acids. Germline CDR1 reads SGHRS; CDR2 reads YFSETQ. The CDR3 here is CASSSSGLAVGPSYEQYF. In nucleotides, the CDR3 is TGTGCCAGTTCGTCGTCTGGACTAGCGGTGGGGCCTTCCTACGAGCAGTACTTC.

The table lists this clonotype with a count of one. This may stem from a read error, because a much larger clone lies one nucleotide away. The rearrangement joins TRBV12-3 or TRBV12-4 to TRBJ2-5, with a tentative D call TRBD1 (6 bases). The CDR3 length is 13 residues. The CDR3 reads CASSHGQQETQHF. CDR3 bases: TGTGCCAGCAGCCACGGACAGCAAGAGACCCAGCACTTC.

This chain joins TRBV25-1 and TRBJ2-5; 7 positions match TRBD1. V was pared by 4 bases and J by 3 bases, with 5 bases of the junction left unmatched. Per germline, CDR1 MGHDK and CDR2 SYGVNS. The CDR3 covers 14 residues. The CDR3 loop is CASSAFGTEETQYF. DNA for the CDR3: TGTGCCAGCAGTGCGTTCGGGACAGAAGAGACCCAGTACTTC.

This clonotype was observed once. The chain is built from TRBV20-1 and TRBJ2-1, with TRBD1 as a possible D gene (5 bases). CDR1 DFQATT and CDR2 SNEGSKA come from the germline V gene (reference sequence). Trimming stripped 1 base from V and 6 bases from J, with 10 bases between. The CDR3 is made up of 13 amino acids. CDR3: CSARAGLGNEQFF. DNA of the CDR3: TGCAGTGCTAGAGCAGGGTTAGGCAATGAGCAGTTCTTC.

J is TRBJ2-7 and V is TRBV7-7, with 8 bases matching TRBD2. CDR1 and CDR2 (germline): SSHAT, FNYEAQ (reference sequence). V was pared by 4 bases and J by 8 bases, with 16 bases of the junction left unmatched. This CDR3 contains 16 residues. The CDR3 protein is CASSSGSGGSTYKQYF. The CDR3 DNA reads as TGTGCCAGCAGCTCCGGGAGCGGGGGTAGCACATACAAGCAGTACTTC.

The J gene is TRBJ1-3, the V gene TRBV11-3; D possibly corresponds to TRBD1 (5 bases). This CDR3 region has 12 residues. CDR1 and CDR2 (germline): SGHNT, YENEEA. Trimming took 3 bases from V and 11 from J, leaving 11 bases between them. For the CDR3, the DNA is TGTGCCAGCAGCTTCCAACAGGCCTCCATATATTTT. It encodes CASSFQQASIYF.

This clonotype showed up just a few times. The chain is built from TRBV12-3 or TRBV12-4 and TRBJ1-2; 7 positions match TRBD1. V gave up 5 bases and J gave up 0 bases; unmatched junction bases: 6. The CDR3 has 15 residues. The CDR3 bases are TGTGCCAGCAGTACCGGGACAGCAGCTAACTATGGCTACACCTTC. The encoded protein is CASSTGTAANYGYTF.